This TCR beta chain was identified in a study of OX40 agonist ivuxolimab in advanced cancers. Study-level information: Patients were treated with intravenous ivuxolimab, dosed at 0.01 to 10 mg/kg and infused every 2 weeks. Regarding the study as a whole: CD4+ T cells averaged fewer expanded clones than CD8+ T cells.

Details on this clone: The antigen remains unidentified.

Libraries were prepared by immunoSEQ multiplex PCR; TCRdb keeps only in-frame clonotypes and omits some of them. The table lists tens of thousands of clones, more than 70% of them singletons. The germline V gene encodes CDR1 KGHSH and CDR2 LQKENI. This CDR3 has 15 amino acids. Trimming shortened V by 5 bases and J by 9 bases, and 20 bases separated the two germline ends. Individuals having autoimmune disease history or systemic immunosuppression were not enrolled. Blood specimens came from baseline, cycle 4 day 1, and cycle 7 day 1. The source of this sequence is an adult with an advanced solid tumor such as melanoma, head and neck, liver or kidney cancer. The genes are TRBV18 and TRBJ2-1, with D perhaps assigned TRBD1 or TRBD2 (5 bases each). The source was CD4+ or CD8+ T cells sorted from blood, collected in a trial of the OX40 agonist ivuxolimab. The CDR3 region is CASSELGTRRGEQFF. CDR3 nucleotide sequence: TGTGCCAGCTCAGAGCTCGGGACCAGAAGGGGTGAGCAGTTCTTC.